This TCR beta chain was recorded in a study of blood T cell repertoires in COVID-19. Across the study: The United States, Italy and Spain provided the acute and convalescent COVID-19 samples.

This CDR3 contains 15 residues. Germline V CDR1 and CDR2: SGHAT, FQNNGV. Trimming took off 5 bases at V and 6 bases at J, with 19 bases between the two ends. Here immunoSEQ multiplex PCR was the method, and the copy in TCRdb shows in-frame clones only, minus some. The table has 65,000 to 85,000 clones, roughly 80% seen once. The sample consisted of peripheral blood. V gene TRBV11-2 combines with J gene TRBJ1-1; perhaps TRBD1 as D (6 bases). This TCR was sampled from an older woman with acute or convalescent COVID-19. The CDR3 protein is CASSALQGRVAEAFF. CDR3 DNA: TGTGCCAGCAGCGCCCTACAGGGTAGGGTTGCTGAAGCTTTCTTT.